The present T cell receptor (beta chain) was sequenced within a study of tumor and adjacent non-tumor tissue in lung cancer. For the study at large: The cohort had approximately 12 adenocarcinoma, a couple of squamous cell and 1 small cell patients. Findings and caveats of the study: Tumor repertoires had a smaller top 100 clone share than normal lung.

Comments on this clonotype: Its specificity is unknown.

TCRbeta libraries were built with three rounds of nested PCR, modified from ARM-PCR. TCRdb reanalysed the multiplex PCR reads using MiXCR and keeps one entry per CDR3 protein. The sample has fewer than 100,000 distinct CDR3 sequences; approximately 77% are singletons. No cell sorting was done before RNA was extracted from the tissue. Germline CDR1 is MNHEY and CDR2 is SVGAGI. CDR3 length equals 15 residues. Trimming pared 6 bases from V and 8 bases from J, leaving 20 bases between. The chain couples TRBV6-5 to TRBJ2-1; the D gene could be TRBD1 or TRBD2 (5 bases each). The source is a middle-aged woman with non-small cell lung cancer. Sequencing was performed on lung tumor tissue. CDR3 DNA: TGTGCCAGCAGCCCGGGTCAGGGAGATCGGGATGAGCAGTTCTTC. Protein sequence: CASSPGQGDRDEQFF.